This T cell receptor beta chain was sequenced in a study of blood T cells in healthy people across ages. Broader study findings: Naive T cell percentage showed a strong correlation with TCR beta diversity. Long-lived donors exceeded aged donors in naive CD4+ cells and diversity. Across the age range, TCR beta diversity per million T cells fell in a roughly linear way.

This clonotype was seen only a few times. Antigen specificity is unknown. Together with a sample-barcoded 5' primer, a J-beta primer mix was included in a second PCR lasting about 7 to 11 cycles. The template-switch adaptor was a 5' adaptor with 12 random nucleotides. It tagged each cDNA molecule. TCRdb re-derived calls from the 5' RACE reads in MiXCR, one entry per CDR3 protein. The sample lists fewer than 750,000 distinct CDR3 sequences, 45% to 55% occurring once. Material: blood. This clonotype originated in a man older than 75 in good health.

The CDR3 reads CASSTGQGIKLADTQYF. In DNA form, the CDR3 reads TGCGCCAGCAGCACGGGACAGGGAATCAAATTAGCAGATACGCAGTATTTT. This rearrangement joins TRBV5-1 to TRBJ2-3; 9 positions match TRBD1. The CDR3 loop spans 17 amino acids. Looked up from germline, CDR1 is SGHRS and CDR2 is YFSETQ. Losses at the gene ends were 4 bases for V and 4 bases for J; bases not matched to a gene: 13.